A single sample is the source of the 2 T cell receptor beta chains below, sequenced in a study of T cell responses to AZD1222 COVID-19 vaccine. The assay was immunoSEQ multiplex PCR, and TCRdb's table has in-frame clones only and misses some. The sample lists about 66,000 clones, more than 75% occurring once. Sequenced here: peripheral blood, sampled on day 0 of AZD1222 vaccination. The receptors come from an adult in good health.

The V and J genes are TRBV28 and TRBJ1-5; D gene ambiguous. This CDR3 has 12 amino acids. The germline V gene encodes CDR1 MDHEN and CDR2 SYDVKM. Trimming took off 5 bases at V and 10 bases at J, with 12 bases between the two ends. CDR3 sequence: CASSMGFGPQHF. CDR3 coding DNA: TGTGCCAGCAGTATGGGGTTCGGCCCCCAGCATTTT.

The gene calls are TRBV7-3 and TRBJ2-3; tentatively, D is TRBD1 or TRBD2 (5 bases each). Between the trimmed V and J ends, which lost 5 bases and 5 bases, there was a span of 17 bases. Germline loops: CDR1 SGHTA, CDR2 FQGTGA. The CDR3 has 15 amino acids. The CDR3 nucleotides are TGTGCCAGCAGCCCCACGGGGCTAGCCGGAGATACGCAGTATTTT. This translates into CASSPTGLAGDTQYF.